These 10 T cell receptor beta chains were sequenced from one sample in a study of response to subunit inactivated influenza vaccine. MiXCR, applied by TCRdb to the RT-PCR reads, yields one record per CDR3 protein. The sample has 860,000 or so distinct CDR3 sequences; roughly 20% are singletons. The input for sequencing was PBMCs from blood, taken less than 6 days after vaccination. These receptors were taken from a man in his forties or fifties who received an inactivated influenza vaccine.

This clonotype was picked up a small number of times. CDR3 in DNA: TGCGCCAGCAGCCTCCATACAGGGGTCAATGAGCAGTTCTTC. It is translated as CASSLHTGVNEQFF. The chain employs TRBV4-3 and TRBJ2-1; TRBD1 matches 7 bases. Looked up from germline, CDR1 is LGHNA and CDR2 is YSLEER. V shed 4 bases and J 6 bases; nucleotides not matched to a gene: 6. The CDR3 spans 14 residues.

The chain uses TRBV7-2 and TRBJ2-5; D ambiguous. Germline loops: CDR1 SGHTA, CDR2 FQGNSA. Trimming removed 4 bases from V and 4 bases from J, with 10 bases in between. The CDR3 is made up of 13 amino acids. The CDR3 is CASSWSGRETQYF. CDR3 bases: TGTGCCAGCAGCTGGTCAGGTAGAGAGACCCAGTACTTC. The whole variable domain, remainder taken from reference TRBV7-2 and TRBJ2-5, is GAGVSQSPSNKVTEKGKDVELRCDPISGHTALYWYRQSLGQGLEFLIYFQGNSAPDKSGLPSDRFSAERTGGSVSTLTIQRTQQEDSAVYLCASSWSGRETQYFGPGTRLLVL.

The chain is built from TRBV27 and TRBJ2-7, with TRBD2 matching over 10 bases. CDR3 length: 15 amino acids. Per germline, CDR1 MNHEY and CDR2 SMNVEV (reference sequence). V lost 4 bases to trimming and J lost 5 bases; unmatched junction nucleotides: 8. The CDR3 is CASSSSGGGLNEQYF. CDR3 nucleotides: TGTGCCAGCAGTTCTAGCGGGGGAGGCCTAAACGAGCAGTACTTC.

The chain couples TRBV12-3 or TRBV12-4 to TRBJ2-3; TRBD1 agrees at 8 bases. The CDR3 covers 14 residues. J was trimmed by 2 bases and V by 11 bases; bases with no gene match: 9. Written as DNA, the CDR3 is TGTGCCGGTGCACAGGGGGTCTCCACAGATACGCAGTATTTT. As protein: CAGAQGVSTDTQYF.

This chain connects TRBV7-9 to TRBJ2-7; D gene unclear. The CDR3 has 12 residues. Trimming stripped 2 bases from V and 8 bases from J, with 10 bases between. Germline loops: CDR1 SEHNR, CDR2 FQNEAQ (reference sequence). The CDR3 reads CASSLPFEQQYF. The DNA of the CDR3 is TGTGCCAGCAGCTTACCGTTTGAGCAGCAGTACTTC.

The gene calls are TRBV10-3 and TRBJ2-5; 9 bases map to TRBD2. The J segment lost 5 bases and the V segment lost 3 bases, leaving 10 bases of the junction unmatched. In germline, CDR1 is ENHRY, CDR2 SYGVKD. This CDR3 comprises 16 residues. The CDR3 coding sequence is TGTGCCATCAGTGATCCGGTTAGCGGGGGTTACGAGACCCAGTACTTC. This codes for CAISDPVSGGYETQYF.

This rearrangement joins TRBV20-1 to TRBJ2-2; D might be TRBD1 (6 bases). The CDR3 totals 13 residues. Trimming pared 5 bases from V and 1 base from J, leaving 8 bases between. Germline V gene lookup returns CDR1 DFQATT and CDR2 SNEGSKA (reference sequence). This CDR3 reads CSAPDRNTGELFF. In nucleotides, the CDR3 is TGCAGTGCTCCGGACAGGAACACCGGGGAGCTGTTTTTT.

The chain uses TRBV12-3 or TRBV12-4 and TRBJ2-7; 7 nucleotides match TRBD1. J was trimmed by 3 bases and V by 6 bases; bases with no gene match: 5. The CDR3 runs to 13 residues. The CDR3 nucleotides read TGTGCCAGCAGCCGGGACAGTATCTACGAGCAGTACTTC. Its translation is CASSRDSIYEQYF.

This clonotype appeared a few times. The chain employs TRBV20-1 and TRBJ1-6; possible D gene TRBD1, 6 bases. Germline-derived CDR1 and CDR2 are DFQATT and SNEGSKA (reference sequence). This CDR3 comprises 15 residues. Deletions cut 0 bases from V and 10 bases from J, with 16 bases between. Here the CDR3 reads CSARDSGGPRSPLHF. Here the CDR3 DNA reads TGCAGTGCTAGAGACTCGGGGGGCCCCAGGTCACCCCTCCACTTT.

Many counts were recorded for this clonotype. The rearrangement joins TRBV12-3 or TRBV12-4 to TRBJ2-2; perhaps TRBD2 as D (5 bases). The CDR3 consists of 12 residues. The V end lost 10 bases, the J end lost 6 bases, and 12 bases lay between the germline ends. This chain's CDR3 is CAIPSLSGELFF. For the CDR3, the DNA is TGTGCCATCCCTAGCCTGTCCGGGGAGCTGTTTTTT.